Below are 13 T cell receptor beta chains sequenced from a single sample in a study of blood T cells in healthy people across ages. It was with a sample-barcoded 5' primer and a J-beta primer mix that a second PCR of about 6 to 12 cycles was run. MiXCR, applied by TCRdb to the 5' RACE reads, yields one record per CDR3 protein. There are hundreds of thousands of distinct CDR3 sequences in the sample; 40% to 45% occur only once, and around 32% lies in the top ten. Source material: blood. Receptors were obtained from a man older than 75 in good health.

The chain couples TRBV3-1 to TRBJ2-6; D perhaps matches TRBD1 (5 bases). The CDR3 length is 16 residues. The germline V and J ends were trimmed by 4 bases and 2 bases, with 12 bases remaining between them. CDR1 LGHDT and CDR2 YNNKEL come from the germline V gene (reference sequence). The CDR3 bases are TGTGCCAGCAGCCGTATTGTAGGGGCTGGGGCCAACGTCCTGACTTTC. Protein product: CASSRIVGAGANVLTF.

This clonotype has a handful of counts. This rearrangement joins TRBV2 to TRBJ2-5; TRBD2 agrees at 7 bases. CDR3 length: 16 residues. J was trimmed by 2 bases and V by 4 bases; bases with no gene match: 10. CDR1 is SNHLY and CDR2 is FYNNEI in the germline V gene. CDR3 in DNA: TGTGCCAGCAGTGGGCTAGCGGCCTTTATGCAAGAGACCCAGTACTTC. Protein sequence: CASSGLAAFMQETQYF. The variable domain in full, completed from reference TRBV2 and TRBJ2-5, reads EPEVTQTPSHQVTQMGQEVILRCVPISNHLYFYWYRQILGQKVEFLVSFYNNEISEKSEIFDDQFSVERPDGSNFTLKIRSTKLEDSAMYFCASSGLAAFMQETQYFGPGTRLLVL.

The V and J genes are TRBV7-6 and TRBJ2-5, with D possibly being TRBD2 (6 bases). Trimming stripped 3 bases from V and 3 bases from J, with 14 bases between. This CDR3 contains 15 residues. The germline CDR1 and CDR2 sequences are SGHVS and FNYEAQ. Here the CDR3 reads CASSLSGSTKETQYF. The CDR3 DNA reads as TGTGCCAGCAGCTTGAGCGGGTCGACTAAAGAGACCCAGTACTTC. Full variable domain (missing parts from reference TRBV7-6 and TRBJ2-5): GAGVSQSPRYKVTKRGQDVALRCDPISGHVSLYWYRQALGQGPEFLTYFNYEAQQDKSGLPNDRFSAERPEGSISTLTIQRTEQRDSAMYRCASSLSGSTKETQYFGPGTRLLVL.

The chain recombines TRBV9 with TRBJ2-5, with unresolved D. The DNA end favors TRBJ2-1, so the J call may be wrong. Germline V gene sequence: CDR1 SGDLS, CDR2 YYNGEE. The CDR3 spans 13 residues. This chain's CDR3 is CASSVESQETQFF. CDR3 in DNA: TGTGCCAGCAGCGTAGAAAGCCAAGAGACCCAGTTCTTC.

This clonotype was detected many times. This chain connects TRBV9 to TRBJ2-4; D is undetermined. This CDR3 contains 17 residues. The germline V gene has CDR1 SGDLS and CDR2 YYNGEE. Trimming stripped 0 bases from V and 0 bases from J, with 13 bases between. The CDR3 nucleotides are TGTGCCAGCAGCGTAGATAATCCATTGCTAGCCAAAAACATTCAGTACTTC. Translation gives CASSVDNPLLAKNIQYF.

This clonotype was observed a handful of times. This chain uses TRBV3-1 with TRBJ1-2, with D tentatively TRBD1 (5 bases). Trimming left V 1 base short and J 7 bases short, with 13 bases between. The germline V gene has CDR1 LGHDT and CDR2 YNNKEL (reference sequence). The CDR3 totals 14 residues. CDR3: CASSQGAGRSGYTF. The DNA for the CDR3 is TGTGCCAGCAGCCAAGGAGCAGGGCGGAGTGGCTACACCTTC.

This rearrangement joins TRBV21-1 to TRBJ2-5; the DNA was not compared with TRBD1, the D call given in the table. Near its end, the DNA agrees better with TRBJ2-7, so the J call may be wrong. TRBV21-1 is termed a pseudogene. The CDR3 is 14 residues long. The CDR3 DNA reads as TGTGCCAGCAGCAGACAGGGACAGCCGGACGAGCAGTACTTC. Translating it yields CASSRQGQPDEQYF.

The chain uses TRBV20-1 and TRBJ2-5; a possible D gene is TRBD2 (5 bases). The CDR3 runs to 11 residues. V was cut by 5 bases and J by 13 bases, with 17 bases left in between. Germline V gene data show CDR1 as DFQATT and CDR2 as SNEGSKA (reference sequence). The CDR3 loop reads CSAPLRVERYF. The CDR3 DNA follows: TGCAGTGCTCCTCTGAGGGTCGAGCGGTACTTC.

The V call is TRBV5-1, the J call TRBJ1-5; 11 bases fit TRBD1. CDR1 SGHRS and CDR2 YFSETQ come from the germline V gene. Trimming cost V 0 bases and J 7 bases; bases outside gene matches: 3. CDR3 length equals 15 residues. In DNA form, the CDR3 reads TGCGCCAGCAGCTTGGGGACAGGGGGCACCCAGCCCCAGCATTTT. This codes for CASSLGTGGTQPQHF.

This clonotype was observed a handful of times. The chain carries TRBV28 and TRBJ2-7, with TRBD2 matching over 8 bases. CDR3 size: 18 residues. The V gene end was trimmed by 6 bases and the J gene end by 0 bases; junction bases not matched to a gene: 16. CDR1 MDHEN and CDR2 SYDVKM come from the germline V gene. CDR3: CASSSPSGTSGLSYEQYF. Written as DNA, the CDR3 is TGTGCCAGCAGCTCACCCTCCGGGACTAGTGGCCTCTCCTACGAGCAGTACTTC.

This sequence joins TRBV24-1 and TRBJ1-1; tentative D call: TRBD1 (5 bases). Trimming took 3 bases from V and 7 from J, leaving 11 bases between them. This CDR3 has 13 amino acids. CDR1 KGHDR and CDR2 SFDVKD come from the germline V gene. CDR3 loop: CATSDGGVGEAFF. The DNA of the CDR3 is TGTGCCACCAGTGATGGGGGAGTGGGTGAAGCTTTCTTT.

This clonotype was picked up a small number of times. The chain joins TRBV28 to TRBJ1-2, with 9 bases that match TRBD1. Germline CDR1 and CDR2: MDHEN and SYDVKM. This CDR3 has 17 amino acids. The trim removed 6 bases at V and 4 bases at J, leaving 15 bases unmatched. The CDR3 spells CASRTTGTGTTGYGYTF. The CDR3 bases are TGTGCCAGCAGAACAACCGGGACAGGGACGACTGGCTATGGCTACACCTTC.

The chain couples TRBV7-2 to TRBJ2-1, with 7 bases matching TRBD2. Germline-derived CDR1 and CDR2 are SGHTA and FQGNSA. Trimming took 5 bases from V and 0 from J; bases not matched to a gene: 4. This CDR3 has 15 residues. In DNA form, the CDR3 reads TGTGCCAGCAGCAGCGGGGTGTTCTCCTACAATGAGCAGTTCTTC. Protein: CASSSGVFSYNEQFF.